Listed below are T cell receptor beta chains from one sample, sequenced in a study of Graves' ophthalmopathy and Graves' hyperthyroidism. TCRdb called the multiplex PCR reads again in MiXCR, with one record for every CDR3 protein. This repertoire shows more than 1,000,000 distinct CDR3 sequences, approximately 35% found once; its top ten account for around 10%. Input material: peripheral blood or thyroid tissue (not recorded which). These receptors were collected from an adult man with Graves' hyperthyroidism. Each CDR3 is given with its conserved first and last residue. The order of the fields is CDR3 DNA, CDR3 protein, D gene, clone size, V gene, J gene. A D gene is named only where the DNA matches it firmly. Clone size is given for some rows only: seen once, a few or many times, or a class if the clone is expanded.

TGTGCCAGCAGTGCTCCAGGTCGGGGTTCACCCCTCCACTTT	CASSAPGRGSPLHF	-	once	TRBV25-1	TRBJ1-6
TGTGCCAGCAGCGTAGGTGGACACGGCTCAAATAGCAATCAGCCCCAGCATTTT	CASSVGGHGSNSNQPQHF	-	many	TRBV9	TRBJ1-5
TGTGCCAGCAGTGGAGTAAGAGGGGGCGGTGAAGCTTTCTTT	CASSGVRGGGEAFF	TRBD1	-	TRBV2	TRBJ1-1
TGTGCCAGCAGTTACTCAGGTGGGGGCCTACGTAACACTGAAGCTTTCTTT	CASSYSGGGLRNTEAFF	-	-	TRBV6-5	TRBJ1-1
TGTGCCAGCAGCTTAGCTTCCGGGACAGGGGGATACGAGCAGTACTTC	CASSLASGTGGYEQYF	TRBD1	-	TRBV7-2	TRBJ2-7
TGTGCCATCAAGGGCGCCTATGGCTACACCTTC	CAIKGAYGYTF	-	-	TRBV10-3	TRBJ1-2
TGTGCCAGCAGTGAAGAAGGGCGCTATGGCTACACCTTC	CASSEEGRYGYTF	-	many	TRBV2	TRBJ1-2
TGTGCCAGCAGCAGATTCCCGAGAGGGGGACAGGGATATTCACCCCTCCACTTT	CASSRFPRGGQGYSPLHF	TRBD1	many	TRBV7-8	TRBJ1-6
TGCAGCGTTGAGAGGACAGGGGGTGGCTACACCTTC	CSVERTGGGYTF	TRBD1	many	TRBV29-1	TRBJ1-2
TGTGCCAGCGATGGGTGGAGGGAGGACCTCCCTGGAAACACCATATATTTT	CASDGWREDLPGNTIYF	-	-	TRBV12-3/TRBV12-4	TRBJ1-3
TGTGCCACCAGCAGCCGAGTCGGGGGCTATAATTCACCCCTCCACTTT	CATSSRVGGYNSPLHF	-	-	TRBV15	TRBJ1-6
TGTGCTAGTTACGGGGATAGCAATCAGCCCCAGCATTTT	CASYGDSNQPQHF	-	once	TRBV19	TRBJ1-5
TGTGCCAGTAGTACTACGACAGGGTTCAATCAGCCCCAGCATTTT	CASSTTTGFNQPQHF	TRBD1	-	TRBV19	TRBJ1-5
TGTGCCAGCAGCTTAGGGAAGGGACAGTACTTC	CASSLGKGQYF	-	few	TRBV7-2	TRBJ2-7
TGTGCCAGCAGCACAGTACTGGGGGAGCAGTACTTC	CASSTVLGEQYF	-	many	TRBV5-6	TRBJ2-7
TGCAGTGCTAGAGTTATCGAAAAACTGTTTTTT	CSARVIEKLFF	-	-	TRBV20-1	TRBJ1-4
TGTGCCAGCAGTTATCAACGGGGCTCCTACGAGCAGTACTTC	CASSYQRGSYEQYF	-	-	TRBV2	TRBJ2-7
TGTGCCAGCAGCTTAAGTTCCCCCCGAGATTCACCCCTCCACTTT	CASSLSSPRDSPLHF	-	many	TRBV7-2	TRBJ1-6
TGTGCCAGCAGCTTGGACAGAAATCAGCCCCAGTACTTC	CASSLDRNQPQYF	-	-	TRBV7-6	TRBJ2-5
TGTGCCAGCAGTTCAGACAACCCGAATCAGCCCCAGCATTTT	CASSSDNPNQPQHF	-	many	TRBV2	TRBJ1-5
TGTGCCATCAGCCTCGGGACAGGGTCCTACAATGAGCAGTTCTTC	CAISLGTGSYNEQFF	TRBD1	-	TRBV10-3	TRBJ2-1
TGCAGTGCTAGAGATCGGACCACTGAAGCTTTCTTT	CSARDRTTEAFF	-	-	TRBV20-1	TRBJ1-1
TGTGCCAGCAGTCCCCTCCCGGGGCAGCAGAACACTGAAGCTTTCTTT	CASSPLPGQQNTEAFF	-	-	TRBV10-3	TRBJ1-1
TGTGCCAGCAGCTTCGACAGGGGCGTACACACCATATATTTT	CASSFDRGVHTIYF	TRBD1	-	TRBV11-2	TRBJ1-3
TGCGCCAGCAGCCATGAATCTACCGGGGGCTACACCTTC	CASSHESTGGYTF	-	-	TRBV4-1	TRBJ1-2
TGTGCCATCAGTGAGGTGGTGGGACCCGGCGGGCACGAGCAGTACTTC	CAISEVVGPGGHEQYF	-	-	TRBV10-3	TRBJ2-7
TGCAGCGTTGAAAGCTCGGAGGCGGTCAATGGCTACACCTTC	CSVESSEAVNGYTF	-	many	TRBV29-1	TRBJ1-2
TGCAGTGCTTTGGGGCCAATCAATGAGCAGTTCTTC	CSALGPINEQFF	-	-	TRBV20-1	TRBJ2-1
TGTGCATCGCAGCTACCCGGGACCACAAATCCTGAGCAGTTCTTC	CASQLPGTTNPEQFF	-	-	TRBV5-4	TRBJ2-1
TGTGCCAGCAGTGTGGACTTAATGCGGCCCCAGCATTTT	CASSVDLMRPQHF	-	few	TRBV2	TRBJ1-5
TGTGCCAGCAGTTACTCGAGGACCGGGACAGCGACTCGTCAGCCCCAGCATTTT	CASSYSRTGTATRQPQHF	TRBD1	-	TRBV2	TRBJ1-5
TGCGCCAGCAGCCAACAGGACACGAGCTCCTACGAGCAGTGCTTC	CASSQQDTSSYEQCF	-	-	TRBV4-1	TRBJ2-7